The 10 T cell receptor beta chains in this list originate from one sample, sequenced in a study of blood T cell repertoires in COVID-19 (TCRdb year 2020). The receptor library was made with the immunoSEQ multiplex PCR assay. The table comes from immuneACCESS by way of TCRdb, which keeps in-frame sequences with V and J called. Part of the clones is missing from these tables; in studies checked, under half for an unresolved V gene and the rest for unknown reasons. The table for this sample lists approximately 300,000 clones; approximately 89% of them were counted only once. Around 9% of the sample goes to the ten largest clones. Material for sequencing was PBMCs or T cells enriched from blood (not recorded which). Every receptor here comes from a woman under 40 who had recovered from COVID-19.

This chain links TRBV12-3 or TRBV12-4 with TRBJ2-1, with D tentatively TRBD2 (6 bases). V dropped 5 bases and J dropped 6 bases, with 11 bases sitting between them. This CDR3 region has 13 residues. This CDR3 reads CASSGKAGNEQFF. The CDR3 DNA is TGTGCCAGCAGTGGAAAAGCGGGCAATGAGCAGTTCTTC.

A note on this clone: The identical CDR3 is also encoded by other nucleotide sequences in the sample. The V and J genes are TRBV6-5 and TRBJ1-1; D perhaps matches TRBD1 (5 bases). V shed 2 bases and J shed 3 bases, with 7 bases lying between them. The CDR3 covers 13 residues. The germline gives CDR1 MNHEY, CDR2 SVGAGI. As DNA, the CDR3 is TGTGCCAGCAGTTACCAAGGGGACACTGAAGCTTTCTTT. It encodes CASSYQGDTEAFF.

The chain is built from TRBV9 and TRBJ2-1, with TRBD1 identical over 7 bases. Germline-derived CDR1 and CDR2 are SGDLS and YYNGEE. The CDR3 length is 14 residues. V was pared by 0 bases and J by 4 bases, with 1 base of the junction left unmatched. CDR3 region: CASSVGDSYNEQFF. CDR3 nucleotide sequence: TGTGCCAGCAGCGTAGGGGACAGTTACAATGAGCAGTTCTTC.

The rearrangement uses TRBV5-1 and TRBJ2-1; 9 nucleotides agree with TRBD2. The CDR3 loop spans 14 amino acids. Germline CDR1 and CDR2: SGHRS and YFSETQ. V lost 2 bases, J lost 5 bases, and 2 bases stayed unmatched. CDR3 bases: TGCGCCAGCAGCTTCCGACTAGCGGACAATGAGCAGTTCTTC. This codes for CASSFRLADNEQFF.

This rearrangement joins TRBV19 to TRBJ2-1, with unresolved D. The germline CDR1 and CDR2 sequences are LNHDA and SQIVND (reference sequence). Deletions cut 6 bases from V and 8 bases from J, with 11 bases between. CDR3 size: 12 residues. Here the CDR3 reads CASRGEWHEQFF. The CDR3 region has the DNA TGTGCCAGTAGGGGCGAGTGGCATGAGCAGTTCTTC.

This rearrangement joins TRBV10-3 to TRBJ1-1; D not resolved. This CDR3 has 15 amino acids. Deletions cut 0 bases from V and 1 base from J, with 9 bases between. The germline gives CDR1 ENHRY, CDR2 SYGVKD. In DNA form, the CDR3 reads TGTGCCATCAGTGAGTCAGGAGGCCGGAACACTGAAGCTTTCTTT. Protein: CAISESGGRNTEAFF.

The CDR3 DNA follows: TGTGCCAGCAGCACCCGGGACAGGGTCTCCATTTCCGAGCAGTACTTC. It is translated as CASSTRDRVSISEQYF. This sequence joins TRBV5-8 and TRBJ2-7; TRBD1 aligns across 9 bases. There are 16 residues in the CDR3. In germline, CDR1 is SGHTS, CDR2 YDEGEE. The J segment lost 6 bases and the V segment lost 4 bases, leaving 14 bases of the junction unmatched.

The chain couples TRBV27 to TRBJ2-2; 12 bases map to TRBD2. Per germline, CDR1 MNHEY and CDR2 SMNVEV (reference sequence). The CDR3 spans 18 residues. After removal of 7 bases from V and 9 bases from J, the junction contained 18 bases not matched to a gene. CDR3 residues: CASTSFRGASGRGRELFF. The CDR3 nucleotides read TGTGCCAGCACCTCCTTCCGGGGGGCTAGCGGGAGGGGGCGGGAGCTGTTTTTT.

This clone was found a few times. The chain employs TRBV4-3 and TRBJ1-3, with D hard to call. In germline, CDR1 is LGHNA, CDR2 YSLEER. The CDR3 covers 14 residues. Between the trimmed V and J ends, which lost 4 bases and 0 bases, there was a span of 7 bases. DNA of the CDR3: TGCGCCAGCAGCCCTCCGGGCTCTGGAAACACCATATATTTT. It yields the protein CASSPPGSGNTIYF.

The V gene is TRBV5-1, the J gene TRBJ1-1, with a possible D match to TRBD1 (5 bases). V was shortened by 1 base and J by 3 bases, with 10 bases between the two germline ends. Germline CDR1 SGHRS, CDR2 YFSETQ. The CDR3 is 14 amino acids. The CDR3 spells CASSLTGGDTEAFF. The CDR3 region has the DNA TGCGCCAGCAGCTTGACAGGTGGGGACACTGAAGCTTTCTTT.